This T cell receptor (beta chain) was documented in a study of blood T cell repertoires in COVID-19. Study background: PBMCs, B-cell-depleted T cells, or T cells provided the cDNA or gDNA that made up the material.

The CDR3 has 13 residues. The germline V and J ends were trimmed by 5 bases and 4 bases, with 8 bases remaining between them. Germline assignment: CDR1 PRHDT and CDR2 FYEKMQ (reference sequence). Clones were sequenced by immunoSEQ multiplex PCR, and TCRdb holds only the in-frame ones, with some missing. The sample lists fewer than 130,000 clones; 76% were seen once. On this clone: This CDR3 is also generated by other DNA sequences in the sample.

This clonotype was obtained from a woman aged 80 or older with acute or convalescent COVID-19. This chain connects TRBV13 to TRBJ1-4, with a possible D match to TRBD1 (5 bases). The sequencing sample was made of peripheral blood. The CDR3: CASSIRGNEKLFF. The CDR3, as DNA: TGTGCCAGCAGCATAAGGGGTAATGAAAAACTGTTTTTT. Variable domain in full (rest from reference TRBV13 and TRBJ1-4): AAGVIQSPRHLIKEKRETATLKCYPIPRHDTVYWYQQGPGQDPQFLISFYEKMQSDKGSIPDRFSAQQFSDYHSELNMSSLELGDSALYFCASSIRGNEKLFFGSGTQLSVL.